This TCR beta chain stems from a study of shared clonotypes between healthy human individuals. Findings and limits, study-wide: Against clonotypes common to all four donors, non-shared ones had lower generation probabilities.

V shed 4 bases, J shed 4 bases, and the junction held 7 bases outside the gene matches. In germline, CDR1 is SGDLS, CDR2 YYNGEE. CDR3 length: 15 amino acids. Profiled with immunoSEQ multiplex PCR; TCRdb holds only in-frame clones, not every one. The repertoire includes approximately 640,000 clones, less than 95% of them detected once, and 34% sits in the top ten. A note on this clone: Its antigen is unidentified.

The sequence derives from a man aged 18 to 30 in good health. Some clones in this sample may be carry-over from other donors' samples. This chain uses TRBV9 with TRBJ1-3, with 8 bases lining up with TRBD1. Input material: memory CD8+ T cells from PBMCs. Subset: CD45RO+ cells pooled with CCR7-negative TemRA cells. CDR3: CASSTQGAKGNTIYF. The CDR3 nucleotides are TGTGCCAGCAGCACGCAGGGGGCGAAGGGAAACACCATATATTTT.